The 28 T cell receptor beta chains presented below share a single source sample, sequenced in a study of blood T cell repertoires in COVID-19. TCRdb keeps only in-frame clones here, not all; method: immunoSEQ multiplex PCR. The table lists fewer than 95,000 clones, about 87% of them singletons. The sample taken for sequencing was peripheral blood. The source of these receptors is a man between 60 and 70 years old with acute or convalescent COVID-19.

The V call is TRBV2, the J call TRBJ2-5, with TRBD1 matching over 9 bases. The junction had 7 bases not matched to a gene; V was cut back by 6 bases and J by 2 bases. CDR3 size: 15 residues. Germline-derived CDR1 and CDR2 are SNHLY and FYNNEI. CDR3 sequence: CASRSDRGRQETQYF. CDR3 coding DNA: TGTGCCAGCAGAAGTGACAGGGGGAGGCAAGAGACCCAGTACTTC.

The chain carries TRBV7-3 and TRBJ2-3; TRBD1 might be the D (5 bases). V was trimmed by 4 bases and J by 3 bases, leaving 8 bases between them. The CDR3 contains 13 residues. CDR1 is SGHTA, CDR2 FQGTGA, per germline. CDR3 protein: CASSSGWTDTQYF. As DNA, the CDR3 is TGTGCCAGCAGCTCAGGGTGGACAGATACGCAGTATTTT. Full variable domain (remainder filled in from reference TRBV7-3 and TRBJ2-3): GAGVSQTPSNKVTEKGKYVELRCDPISGHTALYWYRQSLGQGPEFLIYFQGTGAADDSGLPNDRFFAVRPEGSVSTLKIQRTERGDSAVYLCASSSGWTDTQYFGPGTRLTVL.

The chain employs TRBV7-9 and TRBJ2-1; 14 nucleotides agree with TRBD2. CDR3 length: 14 residues. In germline, CDR1 is SEHNR, CDR2 FQNEAQ (reference sequence). V lost 8 bases and J lost 9; bases outside the gene matches: 6. CDR3 bases: TGTGCCAGCTCCCGACTAGCGGGAGGGGTTGAGCAGTTCTTC. Residues: CASSRLAGGVEQFF.

DNA of the CDR3: TGTGCCAGCAGCTTATTATCCGGACAGGGGTCAGAGACCCAGTACTTC. As protein: CASSLLSGQGSETQYF. This chain connects TRBV5-4 to TRBJ2-5; TRBD1 agrees at 9 bases. CDR1 SGHNT and CDR2 YYREEE come from the germline V gene (reference sequence). The CDR3 spans 16 residues. With 2 bases clipped from V and 4 bases from J, the junction kept 9 bases outside the gene matches.

CDR3 sequence: CASSSFREGSEAFF. CDR3 DNA: TGTGCCAGCAGCTCCTTCAGGGAGGGCAGTGAAGCTTTCTTT. The J gene is TRBJ1-1, the V gene TRBV6-5, with D perhaps matching TRBD1 (5 bases). The CDR3 covers 14 residues. V was trimmed by 6 bases and J by 7 bases, leaving 18 bases between them. Germline V gene data show CDR1 as MNHEY and CDR2 as SVGAGI.

The genes are TRBV7-9 and TRBJ1-1; D is uncertain. This CDR3 has 14 residues. Germline V gene lookup returns CDR1 SEHNR and CDR2 FQNEAQ (reference sequence). V was pared by 4 bases and J by 3 bases, with 12 bases between. The CDR3 loop is CASSSLPKDTEAFF. CDR3 nucleotides: TGTGCCAGCAGCTCTCTACCGAAAGACACTGAAGCTTTCTTT.

This chain links TRBV6-5 with TRBJ1-6; no definite D call. This CDR3 contains 14 residues. V was cut by 8 bases and J by 9 bases, with 17 bases left in between. Germline-derived CDR1 and CDR2 are MNHEY and SVGAGI. In nucleotides, the CDR3 is TGTGCCAGCGGATATCATGATAGCTCTTCACCCCTCCACTTT. Protein sequence: CASGYHDSSSPLHF.

The chain combines TRBV5-1 with TRBJ2-2; 10 nucleotides agree with TRBD1. V was pared by 1 base and J by 6 bases, with 6 bases of the junction left unmatched. CDR1 is SGHRS and CDR2 is YFSETQ in the germline V gene. The CDR3 loop spans 16 amino acids. Here the CDR3 reads CASSLYSGQGAGELFF. DNA for the CDR3: TGCGCCAGCAGCTTGTACTCCGGACAGGGGGCCGGGGAGCTGTTTTTT.

The chain joins TRBV7-8 to TRBJ2-5; 14 bases are shared with TRBD2. The CDR3 totals 16 residues. The V and J ends lost 4 bases and 5 bases, in that order; junction bases with no gene match: 6. CDR1 SGHVS and CDR2 FQNEAQ come from the germline V gene. The CDR3 here is CASSSTSGRARETQYF. The DNA of the CDR3 is TGTGCCAGCAGCTCGACTAGCGGGAGGGCCAGGGAGACCCAGTACTTC.

V and J are TRBV18 and TRBJ2-7, with TRBD2 identical over 7 bases. The trim removed 8 bases at V and 1 base at J, leaving 11 bases unmatched. CDR3 size: 15 residues. CDR1 and CDR2 (germline): KGHSH, LQKENI. CDR3 nucleotides: TGTGCCAGCGCGCGATCCACGGGGGGATCCTACGAGCAGTACTTC. It codes for CASARSTGGSYEQYF.

This chain joins TRBV28 and TRBJ1-5; D possibly corresponds to TRBD1 (5 bases). The CDR3 length is 11 residues. The V and J ends lost 2 bases and 11 bases respectively, with 7 bases between them. Germline loops: CDR1 MDHEN, CDR2 SYDVKM. The CDR3 DNA is TGTGCCAGCAGTTTAGGGGCAGCCCAGCATTTT. It specifies CASSLGAAQHF.

The chain is built from TRBV7-2 and TRBJ2-2; 10 nucleotides match TRBD2. The junction had 7 bases not matched to a gene; V was cut back by 1 base and J by 5 bases. CDR1 is SGHTA and CDR2 is FQGNSA in the germline V gene. CDR3 length: 17 amino acids. CDR3 sequence: CASSLVVASGGTGELFF. In DNA, the CDR3 is TGTGCCAGCAGCTTAGTAGTGGCTAGCGGGGGAACCGGGGAGCTGTTTTTT.

V gene TRBV3-1 (or the pseudogene TRBV3-2) combines with J gene TRBJ2-7; D unresolved. Germline lookup yields CDR1 LGHDT and CDR2 YNNKEL (reference sequence). The CDR3 has 13 amino acids. Trimming took 4 bases from V and 0 from J, leaving 7 bases between them. As DNA, the CDR3 is TGTGCCAGCAGCCTCCGGGTCTCCTACGAGCAGTACTTC. Its translation is CASSLRVSYEQYF.

The chain combines TRBV5-1 with TRBJ1-1, with D unclear. The CDR3 extends over 14 amino acids. Germline CDR1 reads SGHRS; CDR2 reads YFSETQ. V lost 4 bases to trimming and J lost 5 bases, with 15 bases between them. The CDR3 region is CASSRAVEGTEAFF. The CDR3 DNA sequence: TGCGCCAGCAGCAGGGCAGTCGAGGGAACTGAAGCTTTCTTT.

The V and J genes are TRBV6-4 and TRBJ2-2; 10 nucleotides agree with TRBD1. Germline V gene data show CDR1 as MRHNA and CDR2 as SNTAGT. V dropped 6 bases and J dropped 1; count of bases not matched to a gene: 5. There are 16 residues in the CDR3. The CDR3, as DNA: TGTGCCAGCAGAGACGGGGACAGGGGGAACACCGGGGAGCTGTTTTTT. It translates to CASRDGDRGNTGELFF.

The chain is built from TRBV6-6 and TRBJ1-2, with D maybe TRBD1 (6 bases). The CDR3 spans 13 residues. Germline V lookup: CDR1 MNHNY, CDR2 SVGAGI (reference sequence). Trimming shortened V by 4 bases and J by 8 bases, and 14 bases separated the two germline ends. In nucleotides, the CDR3 is TGTGCCAGCAGTTCTGTACAGGGTGGAGGCTACACCTTC. Residues: CASSSVQGGGYTF.

The chain combines TRBV19 with TRBJ2-3, with D possibly being TRBD1 (5 bases). CDR1 and CDR2 (germline): LNHDA, SQIVND (reference sequence). The germline V and J ends were trimmed by 6 bases and 1 base, with 14 bases remaining between them. This CDR3 comprises 15 residues. The CDR3 region is CASRDSSARTDTQYF. CDR3 coding DNA: TGTGCCAGTAGAGACAGTTCAGCCCGCACAGATACGCAGTATTTT. The variable domain in full, with the rest retrieved from reference TRBV19 and TRBJ2-3, is DGGITQSPKYLFRKEGQNVTLSCEQNLNHDAMYWYRQDPGQGLRLIYYSQIVNDFQKGDIAEGYSVSREKKESFPLTVTSAQKNPTAFYLCASRDSSARTDTQYFGPGTRLTVL.

The chain joins TRBV5-4 to TRBJ2-7; 9 bases fit TRBD2. J gave up 1 base and V 4 bases, and 12 bases lay outside the gene matches. There are 17 residues in the CDR3. Looked up from germline, CDR1 is SGHNT and CDR2 is YYREEE (reference sequence). In DNA form, the CDR3 reads TGTGCCAGCAGCCCGGGTGGAACTAGCGGGCCATCCTACGAGCAGTACTTC. It is translated as CASSPGGTSGPSYEQYF.

The chain has TRBV6-5 and TRBJ2-7; D gene ambiguous. Between the trimmed V and J ends, which lost 5 bases and 0 bases, there was a span of 14 bases. The germline V gene encodes CDR1 MNHEY and CDR2 SVGAGI. CDR3 length equals 15 residues. CDR3 protein: CASSTNRASSYEQYF. Here the CDR3 DNA reads TGTGCCAGCAGTACCAATCGCGCTAGCTCCTACGAGCAGTACTTC.

The CDR3 loop is CASTTRGTGELFF. DNA for the CDR3: TGTGCCAGCACTACCAGGGGAACCGGGGAGCTGTTTTTT. This sequence joins TRBV6-6 and TRBJ2-2; a possible D gene is TRBD1 (6 bases). This CDR3 is 13 amino acids long. Trimming stripped 7 bases from V and 5 bases from J, with 11 bases between. In germline, CDR1 is MNHNY, CDR2 SVGAGI (reference sequence).

About this clone itself: Other DNA sequences in this specimen translate into the identical CDR3. The chain recombines TRBV7-8 with TRBJ2-5; D is uncertain. The length of the CDR3 is 14 residues. The germline V and J ends were trimmed by 5 bases and 1 base, with 11 bases remaining between them. Germline V gives CDR1 SGHVS, CDR2 FQNEAQ. The CDR3 DNA is TGTGCCAGCAGCCCTAGGAGATCCCAAGAGACCCAGTACTTC. This sequence encodes CASSPRRSQETQYF.

This chain joins TRBV20-1 and TRBJ2-1, with TRBD2 matching 7 bases. CDR1 is DFQATT and CDR2 is SNEGSKA in the germline V gene (reference sequence). The CDR3 length is 16 residues. The V segment lost 3 bases and the J segment 1 base; nucleotides outside the gene matches: 9. The CDR3 spells CSASRGRAVSYNEQFF. The CDR3 DNA reads TGCAGTGCTAGTCGGGGGAGGGCCGTATCCTACAATGAGCAGTTCTTC.

V and J are TRBV24-1 and TRBJ1-4; 9 nucleotides line up with TRBD1. Germline V gives CDR1 KGHDR, CDR2 SFDVKD. The CDR3 runs to 14 residues. The junction had 4 bases not matched to a gene; V was cut back by 6 bases and J by 6 bases. The CDR3 DNA follows: TGTGCCACCAGTACCGGGACAGGGTATGAAAAACTGTTTTTT. Translated, it gives CATSTGTGYEKLFF.

This chain uses TRBV5-1 with TRBJ2-1; 7 nucleotides line up with TRBD1. Unmatched junction bases numbered 2, after V lost 0 bases and J lost 5 bases. Germline loops: CDR1 SGHRS, CDR2 YFSETQ. This CDR3 region has 14 residues. The CDR3, as DNA: TGCGCCAGCAGCTTGGGGGGACAGAACAATGAGCAGTTCTTC. Its protein is CASSLGGQNNEQFF.

J is TRBJ2-3 and V is TRBV30; 8 bases line up with TRBD2. J lost 3 bases, V lost 5 bases, and 7 bases had no gene match. Germline CDR1 and CDR2: GTSNPN and SVGIG (reference sequence). The CDR3 length is 14 residues. CDR3 in DNA: TGTGCCTGGGATACTAGCGGTGGAACAGATACGCAGTATTTT. Amino acids: CAWDTSGGTDTQYF.

The chain recombines TRBV30 with TRBJ2-1; no clear D. This CDR3 contains 13 residues. The V and J ends lost 0 bases and 7 bases respectively, with 10 bases between them. Germline V lookup: CDR1 GTSNPN, CDR2 SVGIG (reference sequence). The CDR3 protein is CAWSVTQVNEQFF. The CDR3 DNA sequence: TGTGCCTGGAGTGTCACGCAGGTAAATGAGCAGTTCTTC.

The genes are TRBV7-8 and TRBJ1-4, with D perhaps matching TRBD1 (6 bases). Trimming took off 5 bases at V and 0 bases at J, with 10 bases between the two ends. Germline V lookup: CDR1 SGHVS, CDR2 FQNEAQ. The CDR3 sequence is 15 residues long. This chain's CDR3 is CASSPRTATNEKLFF. The CDR3 DNA follows: TGTGCCAGCAGCCCGAGGACAGCAACTAATGAAAAACTGTTTTTT.

The genes are TRBV12-3 or TRBV12-4 and TRBJ2-5; D is uncertain. The CDR3 is 11 residues long. The ends were cut back, 6 bases at V and 1 base at J, with 3 bases in the middle. CDR3 in DNA: TGTGCCAGCAGCGTCCAAGAGACCCAGTACTTC. The encoded protein is CASSVQETQYF.